This T cell receptor beta chain comes out of a study of T cell repertoires in cytomegalovirus infection. On the study more broadly: Selection of CMV epitopes for the study included recently identified HLA-C-restricted and well-studied HLA-B-restricted ones. CMV infection plus the matching HLA type was flagged by public TCR beta signatures.

TCRdb re-derived calls from the reads in MiXCR, one entry per CDR3 protein. This sample yields some 920,000 distinct CDR3 sequences, of which approximately 31% are seen a single time; roughly 12% belongs to the top ten. CDR1 is SQVTM, CDR2 ANQGSEA, per germline. Trimming removed 4 bases from V and 7 bases from J; junction bases left unmatched: 9. This CDR3 region has 15 residues. Study-level points and caveats: Accumulated public TCR beta family frequency recognized individuals carrying CMV together with the relevant HLA. CMV-specific TCR beta clonotypes restricted by HLA-C dominated the ex vivo response.

This clonotype was picked up a small number of times. The antigen is not known. This clonotype was sampled from a human donor in good health (CMV status not recorded). Some clones in this sample may be carry-over from other donors' samples. Sequencing used cultured CD8+ T cells from PBMCs, obtained from culture after CMV antigen stimulation. The chain is built from TRBV29-1 and TRBJ2-1; 11 positions agree with TRBD2. This chain's CDR3 is CSVARDTSGGNEQFF. The CDR3 coding sequence is TGCAGCGTTGCCCGGGACACTAGCGGGGGTAATGAGCAGTTCTTC.